These 9 T cell receptor beta chains originate from one sample sequenced in a study of T cells in Graves' hyperthyroidism and ophthalmopathy. What was amplified from RNA transcripts were TCR beta CDR3 regions. First-round RT-PCR targeting the TCR CDR3 was performed with the HTBI primer set. MiXCR was run by TCRdb on the multiplex PCR reads, yielding one entry per CDR3 protein. The sample has some 250,000 distinct CDR3 sequences, roughly 15% seen once. Material for sequencing was blood. Every receptor here comes from a woman aged 40 to 50 with Graves' hyperthyroidism that later progressed to Graves' ophthalmopathy.

This clonotype showed up many times. The CDR3 loop reads CASSKQGSGNTIYF. The DNA of the CDR3 is TGTGCCAGCAGCAAACAGGGCTCTGGAAACACCATATATTTT. The gene calls are TRBV7-9 and TRBJ1-3, with D perhaps TRBD1 (6 bases). Germline loops: CDR1 SEHNR, CDR2 FQNEAQ (reference sequence). The V and J ends lost 5 bases and 0 bases respectively, with 8 bases between them. CDR3 size: 14 residues.

This clonotype was counted ten times or more. This rearrangement joins TRBV6-1 to TRBJ1-1, with 8 bases fitting TRBD1. Unmatched junction bases numbered 23, after V lost 7 bases and J lost 1 base. The CDR3 has 20 amino acids. Germline-derived CDR1 and CDR2 are MNHNS and SASEGT. CDR3 nucleotide sequence: TGTGCCAGCACCGGACAGGGTGCCTCCCGATATGGAGTAGGGAACACTGAAGCTTTCTTT. Translating it yields CASTGQGASRYGVGNTEAFF.

This clonotype was counted at least ten times. This chain uses TRBV29-1 with TRBJ2-1; D ambiguous. V lost 6 bases, J lost 5 bases, and 5 bases lay in between. CDR1 and CDR2 from the germline V gene are SQVTM and ANQGSEA. The CDR3 spans 10 residues. The CDR3 region has the DNA TGCAGCGTCGCACACAATGAGCAGTTCTTC. This translates into CSVAHNEQFF.

This clonotype was detected only a few times. V usage is TRBV6-1 and J usage is TRBJ2-1; D gene uncertain. Germline loops: CDR1 MNHNS, CDR2 SASEGT. The CDR3 sequence is 12 residues long. The V and J ends lost 7 bases and 4 bases respectively, with 8 bases between them. As DNA, the CDR3 is TGTGCCAGCAAAGGCCCTTACAATGAGCAGTTCTTC. Amino acids: CASKGPYNEQFF.

This clonotype has only a few counts. This chain uses TRBV4-2 with TRBJ2-1; 13 positions agree with TRBD2. Trimming removed 4 bases from V and 7 bases from J; junction bases left unmatched: 7. From germline, CDR1 is LGHNA and CDR2 YNFKEQ. There are 16 residues in the CDR3. In nucleotides, the CDR3 is TGTGCCAGCAGCCCGGCCCCGGGACTAGCGGGGAATGAGCAGTTCTTC. Translating it yields CASSPAPGLAGNEQFF.

This clonotype was picked up many times. The rearrangement uses TRBV10-1 and TRBJ2-5; D tentatively reads TRBD1 or TRBD2 (5 bases each). The CDR3 is 14 amino acids. V shed 1 base and J shed 5 bases, with 11 bases lying between them. The germline V gene encodes CDR1 WNHNN and CDR2 SYGVQD (reference sequence). The CDR3 region has the DNA TGCGCCAGCAGTGAGTTCGAGGGGCCGGAGACCCAGTACTTC. It encodes CASSEFEGPETQYF.

The genes are TRBV5-4 and TRBJ1-1; 9 nucleotides match TRBD1. Germline trimming cut 3 bases from V and 7 bases from J; bases unmatched to any gene: 10. This CDR3 has 15 amino acids. CDR1 is SGHNT, CDR2 YYREEE, per germline (reference sequence). The CDR3: CASSSYRQGVDEAFF. Written as DNA, the CDR3 is TGTGCCAGCAGCTCCTATCGACAGGGGGTGGATGAAGCTTTCTTT. Full variable domain (missing parts from reference TRBV5-4 and TRBJ1-1): ETGVTQSPTHLIKTRGQQVTLRCSSQSGHNTVSWYQQALGQGPQFIFQYYREEENGRGNFPPRFSGLQFPNYSSELNVNALELDDSALYLCASSSYRQGVDEAFFGQGTRLTVV.

This clonotype was seen many times. V gene TRBV19 combines with J gene TRBJ1-5; 9 bases match TRBD1. Germline V gene sequence: CDR1 LNHDA, CDR2 SQIVND (reference sequence). The CDR3 is 17 amino acids. Losses at the gene ends were 7 bases for V and 1 base for J; bases not matched to a gene: 11. The CDR3: CASTLGQGLSSNQPQHF. The CDR3 nucleotides are TGTGCCAGTACCTTGGGACAGGGACTATCGAGCAATCAGCCCCAGCATTTT.

Notes on this clonotype: The junction differs from germline at one of its ends, possibly a read error. This chain connects TRBV20-1 to TRBJ2-7; D remains ambiguous. The CDR3 extends over 13 amino acids. Germline values: CDR1 DFQATT, CDR2 SNEGSKA (reference sequence). For the CDR3, the DNA is TGCAGTGCTAGACCCGTAGGCTCCGACGAGCAGTACTTC. This codes for CSARPVGSDEQYF.